The clone carrying this T cell receptor beta chain was seen many times. Its antigen is not known. The source of the sample is a study of T cells in Graves' hyperthyroidism and ophthalmopathy. Using RNA transcripts as the source, TCR beta CDR3 regions were amplified. HTBI primers were used for first-round RT-PCR of the TCR CDR3. One entry per CDR3 protein, called by TCRdb with MiXCR from the multiplex PCR reads. This sample carries about 350,000 distinct CDR3 sequences, roughly 13% of them seen once, and the ten largest clones take about a third. Patients were excluded for uncontrolled infection, other autoimmune disease, pregnancy or lactation. Broader study findings: Appearing also in blood were most of the thyroid clonotypes expanded above 0.001. Ophthalmopathy and stable hyperthyroidism were told apart by a 13 V-J model.

Sequencing input: blood. The sequence was collected from a woman aged 40 to 49 with Graves' ophthalmopathy.

CDR3 coding DNA: TGTGCCAGCAGCGTTACCGGACAGAGCTCCTACAATGAGCAGTTCTTC. Translated, it gives CASSVTGQSSYNEQFF. J is TRBJ2-1 and V is TRBV9; weak D call: TRBD1 (6 bases). Germline values: CDR1 SGDLS, CDR2 YYNGEE. CDR3 size: 16 residues. Trimming cost V 2 bases and J 0 bases, with 12 bases left between them.